Listed below are T cell receptor beta chains from one sample, sequenced in a study of cytotoxic CD8 clonotypes in ibrutinib-treated CLL. Clones were read by immunoSEQ multiplex PCR, and TCRdb kept only the in-frame ones, dropping some. The sample lists roughly 150,000 clones, roughly three quarters seen once, with around 5% in the top ten. This material consisted of PBMCs, taken after 24 months of ibrutinib treatment. These receptors were taken from a human donor with chronic lymphocytic leukemia. Both conserved end residues are part of each CDR3. A D gene is named only where the DNA matches it firmly. The size entry is marked missing in some rows and otherwise reads once, few, many or a size class.

V	size	D	J	CDR3	DNA
TRBV2	NA	TRBD2	TRBJ2-5	CASSGGSGGTQYF	TGTGCCAGCAGTGGGGGTAGCGGGGGGACCCAGTACTTC
TRBV7-6	NA	NA	TRBJ2-1	CASTQAPLGGLGGEQFF	TGTGCCAGCACCCAGGCCCCCCTAGGGGGGTTGGGGGGGGAGCAGTTCTTC
TRBV10-1	NA	TRBD2	TRBJ2-1	CASSVGTSSDEQFF	TGCGCCAGCAGTGTAGGGACTAGTTCTGATGAGCAGTTCTTC
TRBV6-5	NA	NA	TRBJ1-4	CASSYYGEGWEKLFF	TGTGCCAGCAGTTACTACGGGGAGGGTTGGGAAAAACTGTTTTTT
TRBV28	NA	NA	TRBJ2-7	CASSLPAARAGEQYF	TGTGCCAGCAGTTTACCGGCCGCCCGGGCGGGGGAGCAGTACTTC
TRBV7-2	NA	NA	TRBJ1-2	CASSPGTTNGYTF	TGTGCCAGCAGCCCAGGGACAACCAATGGCTACACCTTC
TRBV27	NA	TRBD2	TRBJ2-1	CASSTQRGSSYNEQFF	TGTGCCAGCAGTACCCAGCGGGGGAGCTCCTACAATGAGCAGTTCTTC
TRBV6-1	once	NA	TRBJ2-3	CASSEDGGDTQYF	TGTGCCAGCAGTGAAGACGGGGGCGATACGCAGTATTTT
TRBV6-5	NA	NA	TRBJ2-7	CASRPTGTRLEQYF	TGTGCCAGCAGGCCGACAGGTACGCGATTAGAGCAGTACTTC
TRBV30	few	NA	TRBJ1-2	CAWRRSGNYGYTF	TGTGCCTGGAGGAGGAGTGGTAACTATGGCTACACCTTC
TRBV27	NA	NA	TRBJ1-5	CASSRVRGPQHF	TGTGCCAGCAGTCGGGTTCGGGGGCCCCAGCATTTT
TRBV7-3	NA	TRBD2	TRBJ2-1	CASSLMGGRGNEQFF	TGTGCCAGCAGCTTAATGGGCGGGAGGGGCAATGAGCAGTTCTTC
TRBV19	NA	NA	TRBJ2-7	CASTPGGPLLEQYF	TGTGCCAGTACCCCGGGTGGACCCCTCCTCGAGCAGTACTTC
TRBV7-9	many	NA	TRBJ2-5	CASSSDGEKAQYF	TGTGCCAGCAGCTCCGACGGGGAGAAGGCCCAGTACTTC
TRBV19	NA	NA	TRBJ1-4	CARPRRGPGGELFF	TGTGCCAGGCCACGGCGGGGCCCCGGGGGGGAACTGTTTTTT
TRBV4-3	NA	TRBD2	TRBJ2-4	CASSQDASGAIQYF	TGCGCCAGCAGCCAAGATGCTAGCGGGGCAATTCAGTACTTC
TRBV28	NA	NA	TRBJ2-2	CASSLGTTGELFF	TGTGCCAGCAGCCTGGGGACCACCGGGGAGCTGTTTTTT
TRBV5-6	NA	NA	TRBJ1-2	CASSPLGGSGYTF	TGTGCCAGCAGCCCGCTCGGGGGGAGCGGCTACACCTTC
TRBV27	NA	TRBD1	TRBJ1-2	CASRPGTGVYGYTF	TGTGCCAGCAGACCCGGGACAGGGGTCTATGGCTACACCTTC
TRBV29-1	NA	TRBD1	TRBJ2-7	CSVTPRGQPPEQYF	TGCAGCGTTACCCCACGGGGACAGCCGCCCGAGCAGTACTTC
TRBV5-1	NA	NA	TRBJ2-3	CASSPSGATDTQYF	TGCGCCAGCAGCCCCAGCGGTGCCACAGATACGCAGTATTTT
TRBV6-5	NA	NA	TRBJ1-6	CASSYGPGDPLHF	TGTGCCAGCAGTTATGGCCCAGGTGATCCCCTCCACTTT
TRBV5-4	few	TRBD2	TRBJ2-3	CASSSPAGGSTDTQYF	TGTGCCAGCAGCTCACCAGCGGGGGGAAGCACAGATACGCAGTATTTT
TRBV11-3	NA	NA	TRBJ1-1	CASSFGGPNTEAFF	TGTGCCAGCAGCTTTGGGGGCCCCAACACTGAAGCTTTCTTT
TRBV11-3	many	TRBD2	TRBJ2-3	CASSPRTSGSPTDTQYF	TGTGCCAGCAGCCCCCGGACTAGCGGGAGCCCCACAGATACGCAGTATTTT
TRBV7-2	NA	NA	TRBJ2-5	CASSLYGSRETQYF	TGTGCCAGCAGCTTATATGGCTCTAGGGAGACCCAGTACTTC
TRBV5-1	NA	NA	TRBJ2-1	CASSLGGTSYNEQFF	TGCGCCAGCAGCTTGGGGGGGACCTCCTACAATGAGCAGTTCTTC
TRBV6-6	NA	TRBD1	TRBJ2-7	CASSKGQGLSYEQYF	TGTGCCAGCAGTAAAGGACAGGGTCTCTCCTACGAGCAGTACTTC
TRBV6-5	NA	NA	TRBJ2-1	CASSYTARYNEQFF	TGTGCCAGCAGTTACACTGCACGGTACAATGAGCAGTTCTTC
TRBV7-2	NA	NA	TRBJ2-7	CASSTDGPYEQYF	TGTGCCAGCAGCACGGACGGCCCCTACGAGCAGTACTTC
TRBV10-2	medium-sized	NA	TRBJ1-1	CASSNYQNTEAFF	TGCGCCAGCAGCAACTACCAGAACACTGAAGCTTTCTTT
TRBV7-3	NA	NA	TRBJ2-1	CASSFRGSLFF	TGTGCCAGCAGCTTTCGGGGTTCCCTGTTCTTC
TRBV2	NA	NA	TRBJ2-3	CASSEGTDTQYF	TGTGCCAGCAGTGAGGGTACAGATACGCAGTATTTT
TRBV6-5	NA	NA	TRBJ1-2	CASSYFRNSYGYTF	TGTGCCAGCAGTTACTTCCGCAACAGCTATGGCTACACCTTC
TRBV4-2	NA	TRBD1	TRBJ1-4	CASSLTQGARGEKLFF	TGTGCCAGCAGCCTTACCCAGGGGGCAAGAGGTGAAAAACTGTTTTTT
TRBV6-1	NA	NA	TRBJ2-1	CASSETWDEQFF	TGTGCCAGCAGTGAAACGTGGGATGAGCAGTTCTTC
TRBV27	NA	TRBD1	TRBJ1-6	CASRPDRGLRGTLHF	TGTGCCAGCAGACCGGACAGGGGCCTGAGGGGCACCCTCCACTTT
TRBV19	once	NA	TRBJ1-1	CASSMRARGTEAFF	TGTGCCAGTAGTATGCGGGCCCGGGGCACTGAAGCTTTCTTT
TRBV19	NA	TRBD2	TRBJ2-3	CASSRGELDTQYF	TGTGCCAGTAGCCGGGGGGAATTAGATACGCAGTATTTT
TRBV7-2	NA	TRBD2	TRBJ2-7	CASSFLGTSSHEQYF	TGTGCCAGCAGCTTTTTAGGGACTAGTTCCCACGAGCAGTACTTC
TRBV10-3	once	NA	TRBJ2-5	CAIAPQGTTGVDQYF	TGTGCCATCGCCCCACAGGGAACTACCGGGGTTGACCAGTACTTC
TRBV7-9	NA	NA	TRBJ1-4	CASSPQEKLFF	TGTGCCAGCAGCCCACAGGAAAAACTGTTTTTT
TRBV18	NA	TRBD1	TRBJ1-5	CASSPDRAGQPQHF	TGTGCCAGCTCACCAGACAGGGCAGGTCAGCCCCAGCATTTT
TRBV6-5	NA	TRBD2	TRBJ2-7	CASSPSGSWQYF	TGTGCCAGCAGCCCCAGCGGGAGCTGGCAGTACTTC
TRBV9	NA	NA	TRBJ2-1	CASSPLWGSSYNEQFF	TGTGCCAGCAGCCCTCTCTGGGGTAGCTCCTACAATGAGCAGTTCTTC
TRBV7-2	NA	NA	TRBJ1-5	CASSLGQGYQPQHF	TGTGCCAGCAGCTTAGGCCAGGGATATCAGCCCCAGCATTTT
TRBV6-6	NA	TRBD2	TRBJ2-3	CASSVPSGGDTQYF	TGTGCCAGCAGTGTTCCTAGCGGGGGAGATACGCAGTATTTT
TRBV7-9	many	NA	TRBJ1-6	CASSLLGADNSPLHF	TGTGCCAGCAGCTTACTCGGGGCCGATAATTCACCCCTCCACTTT
TRBV27	once	NA	TRBJ2-1	CASSPDLWGALGNEQFF	TGTGCCAGCAGTCCCGACTTGTGGGGGGCACTGGGCAATGAGCAGTTCTTC
TRBV18	NA	NA	TRBJ2-2	CASSPGGTGELFF	TGTGCCAGCTCACCAGGGGGTACCGGGGAGCTGTTTTTT
TRBV7-9	once	TRBD2	TRBJ2-5	CASSLTSGSQETQYF	TGTGCCAGCAGCTTAACTAGCGGGAGCCAAGAGACCCAGTACTTC
TRBV10-3	NA	TRBD2	TRBJ2-2	CAISGTSGGPNTGELFF	TGTGCCATCAGTGGGACTAGCGGGGGGCCAAACACCGGGGAGCTGTTTTTT
TRBV6-6	NA	NA	TRBJ1-1	CASSLEGNTEAFF	TGTGCCAGCAGTTTGGAGGGGAACACTGAAGCTTTCTTT